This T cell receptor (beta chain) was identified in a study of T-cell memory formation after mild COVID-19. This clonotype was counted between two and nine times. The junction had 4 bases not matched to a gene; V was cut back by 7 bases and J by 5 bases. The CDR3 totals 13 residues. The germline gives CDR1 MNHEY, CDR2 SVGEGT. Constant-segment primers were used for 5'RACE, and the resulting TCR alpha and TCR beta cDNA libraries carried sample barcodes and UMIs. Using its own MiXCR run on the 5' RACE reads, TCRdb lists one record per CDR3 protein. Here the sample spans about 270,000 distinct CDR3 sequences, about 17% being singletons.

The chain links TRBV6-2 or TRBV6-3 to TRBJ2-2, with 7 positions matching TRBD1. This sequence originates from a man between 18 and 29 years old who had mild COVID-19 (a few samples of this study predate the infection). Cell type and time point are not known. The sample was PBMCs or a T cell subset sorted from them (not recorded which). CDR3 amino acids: CASNPGGTGELFF. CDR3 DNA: TGTGCCAGCAATCCAGGGGGAACCGGGGAGCTGTTTTTT.